The clone carrying this T cell receptor beta chain occurred many times. Its antigen remains unknown. This entry is derived from a study of naive and memory T cell subsets. Per the germline V gene, CDR1 is DFQATT and CDR2 is SNEGSKA (reference sequence). The CDR3 contains 15 residues. V was clipped by 4 bases and J by 9 bases, with 22 bases between them. Both TRBC1 and TRBC2 were covered by a beta constant-region primer of two equimolar oligonucleotides. Nested alpha and beta constant-region primers with the SP2 primer drove four PCR rounds on ligated cDNA. MiXCR, applied by TCRdb to the UMI-ligation and nested PCR reads, yields one record per CDR3 protein. The sample gives 85,000 or so distinct CDR3 sequences, 9% to 9.5% of which show up once; over 0.95% is in the top ten. Study outcomes and limitations: Each distinct alpha or beta sequence counts as one clonotype. Especially in CD8 cells, naive repertoires contained a few larger clonotypes, possibly CD45RA-re-expressing memory cells.

This sequence originates from a human donor in good health. V gene TRBV20-1 combines with J gene TRBJ2-1; D is unclear. Sequenced input: naive CD8+ T cells from blood. The CDR3 is CSATPERSLGPEQFF. CDR3 sequence (DNA): TGCAGTGCTACCCCCGAGCGTAGCTTGGGTCCTGAGCAGTTCTTC.